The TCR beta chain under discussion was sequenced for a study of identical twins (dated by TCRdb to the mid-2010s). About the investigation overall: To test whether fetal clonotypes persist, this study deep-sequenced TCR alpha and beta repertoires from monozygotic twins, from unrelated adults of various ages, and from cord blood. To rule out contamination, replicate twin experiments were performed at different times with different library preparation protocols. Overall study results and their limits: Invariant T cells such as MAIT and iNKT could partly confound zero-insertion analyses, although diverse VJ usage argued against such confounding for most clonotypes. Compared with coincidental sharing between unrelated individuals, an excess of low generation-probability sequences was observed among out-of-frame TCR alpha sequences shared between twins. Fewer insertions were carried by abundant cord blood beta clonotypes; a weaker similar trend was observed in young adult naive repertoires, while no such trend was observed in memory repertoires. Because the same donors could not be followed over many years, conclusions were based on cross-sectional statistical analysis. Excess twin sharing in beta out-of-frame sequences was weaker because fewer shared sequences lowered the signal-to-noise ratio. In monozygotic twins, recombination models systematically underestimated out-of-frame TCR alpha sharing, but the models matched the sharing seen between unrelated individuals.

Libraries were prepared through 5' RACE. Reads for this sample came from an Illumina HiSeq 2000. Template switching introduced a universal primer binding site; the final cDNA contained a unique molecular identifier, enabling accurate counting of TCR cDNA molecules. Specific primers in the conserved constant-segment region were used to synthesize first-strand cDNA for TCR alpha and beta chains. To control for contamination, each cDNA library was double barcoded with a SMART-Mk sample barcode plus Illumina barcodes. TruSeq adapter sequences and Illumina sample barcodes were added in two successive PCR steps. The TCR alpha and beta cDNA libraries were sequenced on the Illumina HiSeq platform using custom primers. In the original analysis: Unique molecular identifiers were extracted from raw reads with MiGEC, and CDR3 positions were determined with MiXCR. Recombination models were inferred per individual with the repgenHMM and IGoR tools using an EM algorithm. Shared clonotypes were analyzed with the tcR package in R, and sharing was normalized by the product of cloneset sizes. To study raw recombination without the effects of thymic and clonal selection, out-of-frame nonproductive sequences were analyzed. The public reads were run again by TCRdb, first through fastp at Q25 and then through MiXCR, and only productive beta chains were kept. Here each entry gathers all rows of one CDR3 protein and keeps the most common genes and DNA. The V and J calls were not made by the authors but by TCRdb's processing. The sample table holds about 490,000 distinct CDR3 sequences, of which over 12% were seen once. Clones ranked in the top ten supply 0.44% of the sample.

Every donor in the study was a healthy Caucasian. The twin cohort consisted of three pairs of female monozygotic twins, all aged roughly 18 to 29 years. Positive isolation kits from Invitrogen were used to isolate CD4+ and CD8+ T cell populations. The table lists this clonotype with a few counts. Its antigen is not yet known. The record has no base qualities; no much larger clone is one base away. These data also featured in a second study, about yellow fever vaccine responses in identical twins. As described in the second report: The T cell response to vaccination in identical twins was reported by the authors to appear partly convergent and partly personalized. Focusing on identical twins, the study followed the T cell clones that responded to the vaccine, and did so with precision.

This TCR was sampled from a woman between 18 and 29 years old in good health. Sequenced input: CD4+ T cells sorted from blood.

The DNA reads as follows: TGTGCCAGCAGTTCCCTCGCGGGCGGGGAGCTGTTTTTT. It specifies CASSSLAGGELFF. The rearranged segments are TRBV12-3 or TRBV12-4 and TRBJ2-2; a weak D assignment points to TRBD2 (5 bases agree). Deletion took 4 bases off V and 7 bases off J, with a span of 10 bases between the germline ends. Including the terminal cysteine and phenylalanine, the CDR3 comprises 13 residues. The kept DNA is CDR3 alone, 39 bases in frame from the first base.